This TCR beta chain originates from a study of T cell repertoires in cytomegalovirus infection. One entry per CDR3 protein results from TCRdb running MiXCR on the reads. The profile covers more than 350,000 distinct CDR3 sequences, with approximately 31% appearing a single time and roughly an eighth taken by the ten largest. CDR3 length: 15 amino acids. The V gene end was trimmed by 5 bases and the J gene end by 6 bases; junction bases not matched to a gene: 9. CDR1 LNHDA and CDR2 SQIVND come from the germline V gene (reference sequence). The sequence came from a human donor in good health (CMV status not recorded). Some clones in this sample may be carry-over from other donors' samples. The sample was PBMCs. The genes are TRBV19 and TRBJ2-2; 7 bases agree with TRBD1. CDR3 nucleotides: TGTGCCAGTAGTCTCCAACAGGGGTCCGCCGGGGAGCTGTTTTTT. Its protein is CASSLQQGSAGELFF.